This record looks at one TCR beta chain sequence and its context. This entry comes from a study of control samples from healthy donors and cancer patients. Trimming shortened V by 5 bases and J by 6 bases, and 19 bases separated the two germline ends. Germline lookup yields CDR1 SNHLY and CDR2 FYNNEI. The CDR3 runs 15 residues. Repertoires were generated with immunoSEQ multiplex PCR, while TCRdb's copy carries only in-frame clones and drops some. The data show 70,000 or so clones, over 75% seen once. Sequenced: blood. This receptor was taken from a man aged 45-65 years in good health. The J gene is TRBJ2-5, the V gene TRBV2; the D gene is possibly TRBD1 (6 bases). The CDR3 protein is CASSIRVTGSQTQYF. Written as DNA, the CDR3 is TGTGCCAGCAGTATCCGGGTCACAGGGAGTCAGACCCAGTACTTC.